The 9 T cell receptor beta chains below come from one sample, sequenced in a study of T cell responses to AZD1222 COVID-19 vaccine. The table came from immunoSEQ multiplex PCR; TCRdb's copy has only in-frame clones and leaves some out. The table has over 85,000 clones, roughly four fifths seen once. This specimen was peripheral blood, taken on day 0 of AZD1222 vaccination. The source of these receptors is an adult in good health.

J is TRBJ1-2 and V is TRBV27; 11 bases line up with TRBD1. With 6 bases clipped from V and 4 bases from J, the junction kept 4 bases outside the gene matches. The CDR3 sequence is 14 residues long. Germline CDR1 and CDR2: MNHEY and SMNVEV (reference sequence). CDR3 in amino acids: CASRPDRGPYGYTF. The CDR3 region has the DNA TGTGCCAGCAGGCCGGACAGGGGGCCCTATGGCTACACCTTC.

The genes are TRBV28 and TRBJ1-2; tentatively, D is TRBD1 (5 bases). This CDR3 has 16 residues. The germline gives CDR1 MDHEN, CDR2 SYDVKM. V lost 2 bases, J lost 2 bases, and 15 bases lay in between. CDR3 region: CASSLMEIRGNYGYTF. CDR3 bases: TGTGCCAGCAGTTTAATGGAGATACGGGGCAACTATGGCTACACCTTC.

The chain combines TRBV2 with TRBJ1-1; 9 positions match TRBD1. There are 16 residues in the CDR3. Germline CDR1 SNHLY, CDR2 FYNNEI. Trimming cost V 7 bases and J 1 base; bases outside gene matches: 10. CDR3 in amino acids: CASTPGQGRRNTEAFF. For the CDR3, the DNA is TGTGCCAGCACCCCGGGACAGGGTCGTCGGAACACTGAAGCTTTCTTT.

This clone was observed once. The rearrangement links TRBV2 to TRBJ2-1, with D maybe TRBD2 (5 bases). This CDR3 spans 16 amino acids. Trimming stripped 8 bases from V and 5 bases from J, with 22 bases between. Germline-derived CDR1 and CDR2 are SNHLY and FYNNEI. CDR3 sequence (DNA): TGTGCCAGCCGACCCGAGGGTCACGTTTTTAACAATGAGCAGTTCTTC. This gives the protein CASRPEGHVFNNEQFF.

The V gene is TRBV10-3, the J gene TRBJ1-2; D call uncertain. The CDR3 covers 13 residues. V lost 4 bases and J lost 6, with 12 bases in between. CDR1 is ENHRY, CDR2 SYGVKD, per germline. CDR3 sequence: CAISVTQDNGYTF. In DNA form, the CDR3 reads TGTGCCATCAGTGTAACGCAGGATAATGGCTACACCTTC.

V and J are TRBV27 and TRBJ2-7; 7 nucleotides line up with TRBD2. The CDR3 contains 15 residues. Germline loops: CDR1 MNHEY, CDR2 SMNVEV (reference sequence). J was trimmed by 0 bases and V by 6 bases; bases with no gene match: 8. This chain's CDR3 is CASSPWRTSSYEQYF. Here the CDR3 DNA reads TGTGCCAGCAGCCCGTGGAGGACTAGCTCCTACGAGCAGTACTTC.

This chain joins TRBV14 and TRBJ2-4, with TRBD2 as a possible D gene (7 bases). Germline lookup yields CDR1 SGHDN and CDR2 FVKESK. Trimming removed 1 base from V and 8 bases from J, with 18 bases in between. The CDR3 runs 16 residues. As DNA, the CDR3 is TGTGCCAGCAGCCAAGTTCAGTTAGGGGGGGCGGACATTCAGTACTTC. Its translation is CASSQVQLGGADIQYF. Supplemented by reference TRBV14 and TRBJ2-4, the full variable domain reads EAGVTQFPSHSVIEKGQTVTLRCDPISGHDNLYWYRRVMGKEIKFLLHFVKESKQDESGMPNNRFLAERTGGTYSTLKVQPAELEDSGVYFCASSQVQLGGADIQYFGAGTRLSVL.

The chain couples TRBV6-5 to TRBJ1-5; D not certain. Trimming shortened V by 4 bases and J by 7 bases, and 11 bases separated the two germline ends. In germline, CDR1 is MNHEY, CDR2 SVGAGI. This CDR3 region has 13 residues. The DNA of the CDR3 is TGTGCCAGCAGTTCAGTCGGGAAGCAGCCCCAGCATTTT. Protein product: CASSSVGKQPQHF.

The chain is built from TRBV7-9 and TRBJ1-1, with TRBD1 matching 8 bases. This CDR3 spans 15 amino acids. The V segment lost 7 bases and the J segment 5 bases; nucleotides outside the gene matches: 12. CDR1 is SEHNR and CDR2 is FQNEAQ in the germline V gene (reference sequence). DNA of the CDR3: TGTGCCAGCACCCCATTGGACAGGGTGGGAACTGAAGCTTTCTTT. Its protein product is CASTPLDRVGTEAFF.